This TCR beta chain was found in a study of cytomegalovirus exposure and HLA in healthy donors. The study, taken as a whole, reports: Analyses of presence/absence relied on an assumption of roughly uniform sequencing depth across donors. V- and J-gene trimming in TCR beta was tied to a missense DCLRE1C variant by an analysis performed later. Reportedly, cytomegalovirus status was diagnosed with high sensitivity and specificity.

Concerning this clone: Its matching antigen is unknown.

Germline V CDR1 and CDR2: SGHRS, YFSETQ. This CDR3 has 15 amino acids. V lost 0 bases to trimming and J lost 3 bases; unmatched junction nucleotides: 2. Primers: 60 Vbeta forward and 13 Jbeta reverse. Generated by immunoSEQ multiplex PCR, the TCRdb table keeps only in-frame clones and is missing some. The table shows roughly 190,000 clones, with about 80% occurring only once. V is TRBV5-1 and J is TRBJ2-1; 8 bases fit TRBD1. The clonotype was recovered from a woman in her thirties in good health and CMV-seropositive. Specimen: PBMCs. DNA for the CDR3: TGCGCCAGCAGCTTGGGGACAGGGTACTACAATGAGCAGTTCTTC. Its protein is CASSLGTGYYNEQFF.